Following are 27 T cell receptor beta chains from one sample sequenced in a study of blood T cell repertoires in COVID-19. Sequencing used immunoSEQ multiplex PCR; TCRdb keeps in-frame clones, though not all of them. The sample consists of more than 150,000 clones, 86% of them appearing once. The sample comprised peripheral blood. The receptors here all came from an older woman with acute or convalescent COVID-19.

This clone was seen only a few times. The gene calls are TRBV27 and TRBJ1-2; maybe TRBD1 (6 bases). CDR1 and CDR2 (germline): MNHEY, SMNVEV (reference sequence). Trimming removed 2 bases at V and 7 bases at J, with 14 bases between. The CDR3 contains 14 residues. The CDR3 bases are TGTGCCAGCAGTTTACAGGGAGGGGGAGGTGGCTACACCTTC. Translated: CASSLQGGGGGYTF.

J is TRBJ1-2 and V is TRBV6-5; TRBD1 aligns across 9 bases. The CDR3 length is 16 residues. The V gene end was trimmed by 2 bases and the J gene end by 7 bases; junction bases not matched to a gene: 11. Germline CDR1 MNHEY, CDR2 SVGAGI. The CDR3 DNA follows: TGTGCCAGCAGTTACGGGACAGGGTTAGGTTTGGGTGGCTACACCTTC. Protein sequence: CASSYGTGLGLGGYTF.

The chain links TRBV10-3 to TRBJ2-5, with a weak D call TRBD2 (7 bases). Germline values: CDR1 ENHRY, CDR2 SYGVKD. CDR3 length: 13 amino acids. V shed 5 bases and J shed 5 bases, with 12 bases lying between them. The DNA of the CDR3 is TGTGCCATCAGTATGGGGGGGCCGGAGACCCAGTACTTC. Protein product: CAISMGGPETQYF.

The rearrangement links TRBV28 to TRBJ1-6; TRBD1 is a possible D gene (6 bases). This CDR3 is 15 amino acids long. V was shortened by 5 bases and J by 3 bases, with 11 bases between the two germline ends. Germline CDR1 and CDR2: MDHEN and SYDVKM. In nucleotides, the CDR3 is TGTGCCAGCAGTGAGGGGGTTGGCTATAATTCACCCCTCCACTTT. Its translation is CASSEGVGYNSPLHF.

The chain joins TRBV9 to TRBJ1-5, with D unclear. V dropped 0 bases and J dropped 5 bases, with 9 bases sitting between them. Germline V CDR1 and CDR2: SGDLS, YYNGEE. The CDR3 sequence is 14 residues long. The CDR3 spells CASSVGGADQPQHF. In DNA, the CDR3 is TGTGCCAGCAGCGTAGGGGGAGCCGATCAGCCCCAGCATTTT.

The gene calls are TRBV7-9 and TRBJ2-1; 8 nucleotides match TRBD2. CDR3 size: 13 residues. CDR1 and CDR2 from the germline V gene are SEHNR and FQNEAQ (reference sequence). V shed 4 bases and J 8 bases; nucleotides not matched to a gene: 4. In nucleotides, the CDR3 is TGTGCCAGCAGCTCGGGACTAGGGGATGAGCAGTTCTTC. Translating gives CASSSGLGDEQFF.

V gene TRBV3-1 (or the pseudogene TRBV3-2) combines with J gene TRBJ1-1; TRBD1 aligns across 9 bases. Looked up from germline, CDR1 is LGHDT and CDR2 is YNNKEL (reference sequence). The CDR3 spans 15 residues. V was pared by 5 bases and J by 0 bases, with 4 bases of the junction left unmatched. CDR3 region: CASSAGQGMNTEAFF. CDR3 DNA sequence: TGTGCCAGCAGCGCGGGACAGGGAATGAACACTGAAGCTTTCTTT.

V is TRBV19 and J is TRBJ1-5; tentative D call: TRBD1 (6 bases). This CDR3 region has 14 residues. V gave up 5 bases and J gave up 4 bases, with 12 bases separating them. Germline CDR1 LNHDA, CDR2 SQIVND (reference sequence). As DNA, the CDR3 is TGTGCCAGTAGTCCTCAGGGGTGGAATCAGCCCCAGCATTTT. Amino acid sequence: CASSPQGWNQPQHF.

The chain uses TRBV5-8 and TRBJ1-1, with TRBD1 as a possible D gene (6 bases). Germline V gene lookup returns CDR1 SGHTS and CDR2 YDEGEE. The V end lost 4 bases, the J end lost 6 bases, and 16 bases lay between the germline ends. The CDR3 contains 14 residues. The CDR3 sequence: CASSREQGIAEAFF. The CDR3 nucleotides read TGTGCCAGCAGCCGGGAACAGGGTATCGCTGAAGCTTTCTTT.

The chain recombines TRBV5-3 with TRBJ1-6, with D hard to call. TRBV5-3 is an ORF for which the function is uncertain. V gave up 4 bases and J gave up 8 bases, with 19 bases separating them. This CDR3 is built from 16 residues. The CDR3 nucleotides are TGTGCCAGAAGCCCCCCCCCGACGGGGTTAGATTCACCCCTCCACTTT. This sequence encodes CARSPPPTGLDSPLHF.

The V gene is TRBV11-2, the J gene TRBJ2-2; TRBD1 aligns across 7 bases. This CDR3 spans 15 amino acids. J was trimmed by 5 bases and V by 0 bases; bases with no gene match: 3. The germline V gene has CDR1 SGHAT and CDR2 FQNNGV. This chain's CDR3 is CASSLDRGKTGELFF. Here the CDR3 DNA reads TGTGCCAGCAGCTTAGACAGGGGGAAGACCGGGGAGCTGTTTTTT.

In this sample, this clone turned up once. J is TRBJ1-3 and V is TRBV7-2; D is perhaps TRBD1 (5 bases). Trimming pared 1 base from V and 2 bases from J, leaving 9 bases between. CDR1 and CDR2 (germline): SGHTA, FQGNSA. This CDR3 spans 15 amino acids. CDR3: CASSLVGGAGNTIYF. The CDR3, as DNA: TGTGCCAGCAGCTTAGTTGGAGGGGCTGGAAACACCATATATTTT. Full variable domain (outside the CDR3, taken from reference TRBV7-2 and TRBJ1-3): GAGVSQSPSNKVTEKGKDVELRCDPISGHTALYWYRQSLGQGLEFLIYFQGNSAPDKSGLPSDRFSAERTGGSVSTLTIQRTQQEDSAVYLCASSLVGGAGNTIYFGEGSWLTVV.

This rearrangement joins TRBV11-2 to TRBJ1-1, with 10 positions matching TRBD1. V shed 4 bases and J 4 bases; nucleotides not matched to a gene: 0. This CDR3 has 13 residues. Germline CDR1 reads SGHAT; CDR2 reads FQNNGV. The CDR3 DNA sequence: TGTGCCAGCAGCTGGACAGGGGGCACTGAAGCTTTCTTT. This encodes CASSWTGGTEAFF.

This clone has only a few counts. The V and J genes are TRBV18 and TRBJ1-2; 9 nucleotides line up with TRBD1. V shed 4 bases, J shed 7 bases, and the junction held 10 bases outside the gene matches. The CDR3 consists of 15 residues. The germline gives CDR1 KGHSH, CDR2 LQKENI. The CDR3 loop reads CASSQRTGDDTGYTF. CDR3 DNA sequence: TGTGCCAGCTCACAGAGGACAGGGGACGATACTGGCTACACCTTC.

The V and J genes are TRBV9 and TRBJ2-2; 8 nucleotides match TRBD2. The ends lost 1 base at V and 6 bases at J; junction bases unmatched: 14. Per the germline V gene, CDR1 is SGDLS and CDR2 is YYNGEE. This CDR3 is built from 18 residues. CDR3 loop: CASSVSAGGGIRAGELFF. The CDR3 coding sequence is TGTGCCAGCAGCGTATCCGCGGGGGGCGGGATAAGGGCCGGGGAGCTGTTTTTT.

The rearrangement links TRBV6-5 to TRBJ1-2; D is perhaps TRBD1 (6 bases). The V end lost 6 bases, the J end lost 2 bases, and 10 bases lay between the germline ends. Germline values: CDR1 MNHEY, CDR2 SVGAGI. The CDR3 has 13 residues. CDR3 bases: TGTGCCAGCAGGTCCCAGGGGAACTATGGCTACACCTTC. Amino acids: CASRSQGNYGYTF.

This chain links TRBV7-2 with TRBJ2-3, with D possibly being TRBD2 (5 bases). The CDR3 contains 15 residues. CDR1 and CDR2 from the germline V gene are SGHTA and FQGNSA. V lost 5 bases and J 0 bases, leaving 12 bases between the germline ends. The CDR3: CASSKLRASTDTQYF. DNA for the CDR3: TGTGCCAGCAGCAAATTGCGGGCTAGCACAGATACGCAGTATTTT.

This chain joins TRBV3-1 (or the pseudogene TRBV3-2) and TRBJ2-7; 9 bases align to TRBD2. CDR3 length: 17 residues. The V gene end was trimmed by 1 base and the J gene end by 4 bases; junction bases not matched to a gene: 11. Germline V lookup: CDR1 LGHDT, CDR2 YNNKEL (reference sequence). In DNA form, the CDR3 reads TGTGCCAGCAGCCAAGCCTACCCCCTAGCGGGACCATACGAGCAGTACTTC. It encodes CASSQAYPLAGPYEQYF.

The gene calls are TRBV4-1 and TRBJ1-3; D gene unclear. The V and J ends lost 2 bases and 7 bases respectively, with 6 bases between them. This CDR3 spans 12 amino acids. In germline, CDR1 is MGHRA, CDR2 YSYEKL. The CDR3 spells CASSQPRNTIYF. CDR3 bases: TGCGCCAGCAGCCAACCTCGGAACACCATATATTTT.

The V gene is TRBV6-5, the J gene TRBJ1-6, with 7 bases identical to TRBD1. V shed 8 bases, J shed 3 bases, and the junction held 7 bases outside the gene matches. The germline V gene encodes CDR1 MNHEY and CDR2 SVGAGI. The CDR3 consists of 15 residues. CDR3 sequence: CASQGGVFYNSPLHF. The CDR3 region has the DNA TGTGCCAGCCAGGGGGGCGTCTTCTATAATTCACCCCTCCACTTT.

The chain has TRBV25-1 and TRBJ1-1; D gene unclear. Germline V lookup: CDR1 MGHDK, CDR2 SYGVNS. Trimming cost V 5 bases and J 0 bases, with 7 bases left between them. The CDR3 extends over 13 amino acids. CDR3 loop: CASSTGMNTEAFF. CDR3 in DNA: TGTGCCAGCAGTACCGGGATGAACACTGAAGCTTTCTTT. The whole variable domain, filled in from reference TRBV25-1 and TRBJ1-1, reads EADIYQTPRYLVIGTGKKITLECSQTMGHDKMYWYQQDPGMELHLIHYSYGVNSTEKGDLSSESTVSRIRTEHFPLTLESARPSHTSQYLCASSTGMNTEAFFGQGTRLTVV.

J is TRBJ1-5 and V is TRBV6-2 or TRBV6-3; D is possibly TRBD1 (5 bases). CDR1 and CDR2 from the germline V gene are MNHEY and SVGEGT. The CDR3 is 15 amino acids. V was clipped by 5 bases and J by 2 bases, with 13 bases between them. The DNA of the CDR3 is TGTGCCAGCAGTCAGCAGGGATCGGGCAATCAGCCCCAGCATTTT. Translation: CASSQQGSGNQPQHF.

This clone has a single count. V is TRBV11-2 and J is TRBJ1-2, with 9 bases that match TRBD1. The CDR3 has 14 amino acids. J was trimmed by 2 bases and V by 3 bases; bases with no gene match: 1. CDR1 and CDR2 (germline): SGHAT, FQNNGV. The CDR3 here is CASSFGQGNYGYTF. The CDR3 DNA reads TGTGCCAGCAGCTTCGGACAGGGGAACTATGGCTACACCTTC. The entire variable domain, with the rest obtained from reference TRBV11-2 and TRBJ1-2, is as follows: EAGVAQSPRYKIIEKRQSVAFWCNPISGHATLYWYQQILGQGPKLLIQFQNNGVVDDSQLPKDRFSAERLKGVDSTLKIQPAKLEDSAVYLCASSFGQGNYGYTFGSGTRLTVV.

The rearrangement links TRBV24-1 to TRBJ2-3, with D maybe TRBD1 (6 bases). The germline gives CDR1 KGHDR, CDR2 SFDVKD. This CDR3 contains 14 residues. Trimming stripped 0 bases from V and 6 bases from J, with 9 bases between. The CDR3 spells CATSDLQGRDTQYF. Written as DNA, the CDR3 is TGTGCCACCAGTGATTTGCAGGGGCGCGATACGCAGTATTTT.

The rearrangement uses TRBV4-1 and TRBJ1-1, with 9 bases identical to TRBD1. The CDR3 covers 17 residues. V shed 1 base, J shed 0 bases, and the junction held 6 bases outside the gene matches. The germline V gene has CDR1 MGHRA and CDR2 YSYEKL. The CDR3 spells CASSQGGQGIMNTEAFF. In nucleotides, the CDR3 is TGCGCCAGCAGCCAAGGGGGACAGGGAATAATGAACACTGAAGCTTTCTTT.

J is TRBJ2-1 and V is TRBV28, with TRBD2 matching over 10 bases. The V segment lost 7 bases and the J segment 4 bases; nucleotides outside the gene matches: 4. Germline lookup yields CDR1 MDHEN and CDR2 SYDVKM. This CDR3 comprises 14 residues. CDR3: CASTTSGPYNEQFF. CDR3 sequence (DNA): TGTGCCAGCACGACTAGCGGGCCGTACAATGAGCAGTTCTTC.

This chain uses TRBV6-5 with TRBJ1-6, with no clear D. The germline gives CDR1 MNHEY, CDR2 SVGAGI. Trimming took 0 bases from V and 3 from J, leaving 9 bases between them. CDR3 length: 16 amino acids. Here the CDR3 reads CASSYSHSLYNSPLHF. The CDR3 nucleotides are TGTGCCAGCAGTTACTCTCACAGCCTCTATAATTCACCCCTCCACTTT.